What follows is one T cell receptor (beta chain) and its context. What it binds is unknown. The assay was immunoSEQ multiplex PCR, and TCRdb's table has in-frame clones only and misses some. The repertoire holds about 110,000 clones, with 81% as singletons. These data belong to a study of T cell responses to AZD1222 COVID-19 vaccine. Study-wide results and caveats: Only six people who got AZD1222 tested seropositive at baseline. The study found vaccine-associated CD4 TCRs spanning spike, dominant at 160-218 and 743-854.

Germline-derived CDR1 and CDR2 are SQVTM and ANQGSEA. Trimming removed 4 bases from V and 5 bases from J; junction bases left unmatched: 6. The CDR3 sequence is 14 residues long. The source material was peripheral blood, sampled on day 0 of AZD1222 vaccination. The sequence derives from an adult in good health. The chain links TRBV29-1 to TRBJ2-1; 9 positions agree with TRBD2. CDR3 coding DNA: TGCAGCGTTGCAGGGACTAGCCGGAACAATGAGCAGTTCTTC. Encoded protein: CSVAGTSRNNEQFF.